One and the same sample provided the 19 T cell receptor beta chains below, sequenced in a study of T cell changes during pregnancy in multiple sclerosis (dated by TCRdb to between 2019 and 2020). The method behind the library was the immunoSEQ multiplex PCR assay. Entries here come from immuneACCESS through TCRdb and include only in-frame sequences with V and J called. Some clones fail to appear in such tables; in the studies checked, an unresolved V gene covers under half of the shortfall, and the cause of the remainder is unknown. For this sample the table gives tens of thousands of clones, of which 90% to 95% were detected only once. The ten largest make up 0.65% to 0.95% of the sample. The sample was peripheral blood, taken in the third trimester of pregnancy. The receptors shown here come from a female donor with multiple sclerosis, enrolled in a pregnancy study.

The CDR3 DNA sequence: TGTGCCAGCAGCTTAGAGGGGGGACGGAACTACGAGCAGTACTTC. Translated: CASSLEGGRNYEQYF. This sequence joins TRBV11-2 and TRBJ2-7; possibly TRBD2 for D (6 bases). The germline V gene has CDR1 SGHAT and CDR2 FQNNGV. This CDR3 contains 15 residues. V lost 0 bases and J 3 bases, leaving 12 bases between the germline ends.

This chain uses TRBV11-2 with TRBJ2-1, with TRBD2 matching 14 bases. This CDR3 is built from 16 residues. V lost 3 bases and J lost 7; bases outside the gene matches: 5. Germline CDR1 and CDR2: SGHAT and FQNNGV. The CDR3, as DNA: TGTGCCAGCAGCTTCCAGACTAGCGGGAGGGGGAATGAGCAGTTCTTC. Amino acids: CASSFQTSGRGNEQFF.

V gene TRBV25-1 combines with J gene TRBJ2-7, with 8 bases aligning to TRBD2. With V trimmed by 7 bases and J by 6 bases, 8 bases remained unmatched. The CDR3 spans 13 residues. Germline V gene sequence: CDR1 MGHDK, CDR2 SYGVNS. The CDR3 reads CASTGGGAAEQYF. CDR3 sequence (DNA): TGTGCCAGCACGGGGGGGGGAGCGGCCGAGCAGTACTTC.

J is TRBJ2-7 and V is TRBV6-1; 9 nucleotides match TRBD1. Germline V CDR1 and CDR2: MNHNS, SASEGT. The CDR3 loop spans 15 amino acids. Trimming cost V 9 bases and J 2 bases; bases outside gene matches: 11. The CDR3 nucleotides read TGTGCCAGTACTACCCGGGACAGGGTAGCCTACGAGCAGTACTTC. This translates into CASTTRDRVAYEQYF.

The chain links TRBV9 to TRBJ2-1; D remains ambiguous. The CDR3 is made up of 14 amino acids. The V end lost 3 bases, the J end lost 2 bases, and 9 bases lay between the germline ends. CDR1 SGDLS and CDR2 YYNGEE come from the germline V gene. CDR3 loop: CASSALAAYNEQFF. DNA for the CDR3: TGTGCCAGCAGCGCCTTGGCGGCCTACAATGAGCAGTTCTTC.

The V call is TRBV4-1, the J call TRBJ2-2; TRBD2 matches 10 bases. V trimming: 10 bases; J trimming: 8 bases; junction bases outside the gene matches: 10. The germline gives CDR1 MGHRA, CDR2 YSYEKL. This CDR3 has 14 amino acids. CDR3 DNA: TGCGCCACCGCCGGAGCTAGCGGGAGAGGGGAGCTGTTTTTT. Protein: CATAGASGRGELFF.

This clone was counted once. V usage is TRBV2 and J usage is TRBJ2-7; TRBD1 matches 8 bases. The CDR3 consists of 15 residues. Germline lookup yields CDR1 SNHLY and CDR2 FYNNEI. With V trimmed by 2 bases and J by 2 bases, 5 bases remained unmatched. CDR3 nucleotides: TGTGCCAGCAGTGAATCGACAGGGGCCCCCTACGAGCAGTACTTC. It is translated as CASSESTGAPYEQYF.

V usage is TRBV28 and J usage is TRBJ2-7; D not certain. The CDR3 is made up of 14 amino acids. V was cut by 5 bases and J by 0 bases, with 11 bases left in between. Germline assignment: CDR1 MDHEN and CDR2 SYDVKM. CDR3 sequence: CASSSLKSSYEQYF. CDR3 sequence (DNA): TGTGCCAGCAGTAGCCTGAAGAGCTCCTACGAGCAGTACTTC.

The rearrangement links TRBV6-1 to TRBJ2-4; TRBD1 agrees at 12 bases. The germline CDR1 and CDR2 sequences are MNHNS and SASEGT. The CDR3 is made up of 18 amino acids. The V segment lost 0 bases and the J segment 6 bases; nucleotides outside the gene matches: 9. As DNA, the CDR3 is TGTGCCAGCAGTGAAGCGCGCGGGACAGGGGGCCCCCTAAACATTCAGTACTTC. Its protein is CASSEARGTGGPLNIQYF.

J is TRBJ2-3 and V is TRBV5-1; 9 nucleotides match TRBD2. The CDR3 has 14 amino acids. Trimming cost V 3 bases and J 1 base; bases outside gene matches: 0. CDR1 SGHRS and CDR2 YFSETQ come from the germline V gene. The CDR3 protein is CASSSSGGTDTQYF. As DNA, the CDR3 is TGCGCCAGCAGCTCTAGCGGGGGCACAGATACGCAGTATTTT. The variable domain in full, with the rest retrieved from reference TRBV5-1 and TRBJ2-3, is KAGVTQTPRYLIKTRGQQVTLSCSPISGHRSVSWYQQTPGQGLQFLFEYFSETQRNKGNFPGRFSGRQFSNSRSEMNVSTLELGDSALYLCASSSSGGTDTQYFGPGTRLTVL.

V usage is TRBV4-1 and J usage is TRBJ2-3; D might be TRBD1 (5 bases). CDR1 MGHRA and CDR2 YSYEKL come from the germline V gene. Trimming stripped 5 bases from V and 11 bases from J, with 20 bases between. This CDR3 has 14 residues. The CDR3 DNA reads TGCGCCAGCAGCGACAGTGGGCCAAGGATGGGGCAGTATTTT. Amino acids: CASSDSGPRMGQYF.

The chain has TRBV6-6 and TRBJ2-5; 8 bases match TRBD2. The CDR3 is 13 amino acids. The germline CDR1 and CDR2 sequences are MNHNY and SVGAGI (reference sequence). The V gene end was trimmed by 6 bases and the J gene end by 4 bases; junction bases not matched to a gene: 4. CDR3 nucleotide sequence: TGTGCCAGCAGAGCCGGGACTAGAGAGACCCAGTACTTC. This translates into CASRAGTRETQYF.

The chain's CDR3 is CASSRSGVGGELFF. The CDR3 nucleotides read TGTGCCAGCAGTCGATCAGGGGTTGGCGGGGAGCTGTTTTTT. The chain couples TRBV27 to TRBJ2-2; tentative D call: TRBD1 (6 bases). This CDR3 contains 14 residues. Trimming shortened V by 5 bases and J by 7 bases, and 14 bases separated the two germline ends. Germline V gene sequence: CDR1 MNHEY, CDR2 SMNVEV (reference sequence).

This clone was found once. This sequence joins TRBV2 and TRBJ2-1; maybe TRBD2 (5 bases). This CDR3 has 18 residues. Germline values: CDR1 SNHLY, CDR2 FYNNEI. The V and J ends lost 0 bases and 6 bases respectively, with 21 bases between them. The CDR3 nucleotides are TGTGCCAGCAGTGAAGCGAGCGGTCACTGGGCTAGCTTCAATGAGCAGTTCTTC. Its translation is CASSEASGHWASFNEQFF.

J is TRBJ2-7 and V is TRBV5-1; D is perhaps TRBD2 (6 bases). Germline CDR1 is SGHRS and CDR2 is YFSETQ. The CDR3 contains 15 residues. Trimming left V 2 bases short and J 2 bases short, with 14 bases between. DNA for the CDR3: TGCGCCAGCAGCTTCATAAAGACTAGTACCTACGAGCAGTACTTC. Translating gives CASSFIKTSTYEQYF.

The chain couples TRBV6-5 to TRBJ1-2, with D tentatively TRBD1 (5 bases). V was cut by 6 bases and J by 8 bases, with 13 bases left in between. This CDR3 has 12 amino acids. Germline V lookup: CDR1 MNHEY, CDR2 SVGAGI. CDR3 loop: CASSQYGGGYTF. CDR3 nucleotide sequence: TGTGCCAGCAGCCAATACGGGGGGGGCTACACCTTC.

This clone was seen only once. The chain recombines TRBV10-1 with TRBJ2-1, with D tentatively TRBD1 (6 bases). With 4 bases removed from V and 1 base from J, the gap between germline ends came to 11 bases. Germline lookup yields CDR1 WNHNN and CDR2 SYGVQD (reference sequence). This CDR3 spans 15 amino acids. The CDR3 loop reads CASSVQGTSYNEQFF. The CDR3, as DNA: TGCGCCAGCAGTGTCCAGGGGACGTCCTACAATGAGCAGTTCTTC.

Only one count was recorded for this clone. The chain uses TRBV6-5 and TRBJ2-1; 9 bases align to TRBD2. CDR3 length: 15 amino acids. The V segment lost 6 bases and the J segment 7 bases; nucleotides outside the gene matches: 10. The germline CDR1 and CDR2 sequences are MNHEY and SVGAGI. CDR3 amino acids: CASRALAGGYNEQFF. Written as DNA, the CDR3 is TGTGCCAGCAGAGCATTGGCGGGAGGGTATAATGAGCAGTTCTTC.

The chain uses TRBV30 and TRBJ1-1; 8 nucleotides match TRBD1. V shed 5 bases, J shed 5 bases, and the junction held 1 base outside the gene matches. Per germline, CDR1 GTSNPN and CDR2 SVGIG (reference sequence). This CDR3 comprises 11 residues. The CDR3 region has the DNA TGTGCCTGGGGGACAGGTACTGAAGCTTTCTTT. Translated, it gives CAWGTGTEAFF.